A single sample is the source of the 20 T cell receptor beta chains below, sequenced in a study of PD-L1 blockade in urothelial cancer (dated by TCRdb to the late 2010s). In the paper's terms, the time point label means: pretreatment peripheral blood. The method was the immunoSEQ multiplex PCR assay. What TCRdb holds here is the immuneACCESS table cut down to in-frame rearrangements. Part of the clones is not present; checked against another copy, under half of the missing clones reflect an unresolved V gene, and the others are unexplained. This sample has 70,000 to 90,000 clones in its table, and 85% to 90% of those were observed once. The ten biggest clones cover approximately 15% of the sample. The sample consisted of PBMCs, taken around atezolizumab (anti-PD-L1) treatment. These TCRs come from a man between 60 and 70 years old with urothelial cancer.

The CDR3, as DNA: TGTGCCAGCAGTCGGCAGGGTCCTACGCAGTATTTT. It specifies CASSRQGPTQYF. The rearrangement uses TRBV25-1 and TRBJ2-3, with a possible D match to TRBD1 (5 bases). V was cut by 5 bases and J by 8 bases, with 11 bases left in between. CDR3 length: 12 amino acids. Germline V gene lookup returns CDR1 MGHDK and CDR2 SYGVNS.

J is TRBJ2-5 and V is TRBV19; unclear D gene. There are 14 residues in the CDR3. Looked up from germline, CDR1 is LNHDA and CDR2 is SQIVND (reference sequence). Trimming shortened V by 1 base and J by 2 bases, and 8 bases separated the two germline ends. Written as DNA, the CDR3 is TGTGCCAGTAGTATAGGTCTGTTACAAGAGACCCAGTACTTC. Its protein product is CASSIGLLQETQYF.

The chain joins TRBV7-8 to TRBJ1-5; D unresolved. CDR1 and CDR2 from the germline V gene are SGHVS and FQNEAQ. This CDR3 is 14 amino acids long. V dropped 6 bases and J dropped 2 bases, with 11 bases sitting between them. DNA of the CDR3: TGTGCCAGCAGTACTGCCCGTGGCAATCAGCCCCAGCATTTT. Protein sequence: CASSTARGNQPQHF.

This clone was seen only a few times. This sample includes further DNA sequences coding for the same CDR3. The chain links TRBV30 to TRBJ2-7, with a weak D call TRBD2 (5 bases). The CDR3 sequence is 12 residues long. Germline V lookup: CDR1 GTSNPN, CDR2 SVGIG (reference sequence). V was pared by 0 bases and J by 4 bases, with 7 bases between. CDR3 coding DNA: TGTGCCTGGAGTGTAACGGGGTACGAGCAGTACTTC. It encodes CAWSVTGYEQYF. The full variable domain, completed using reference TRBV30 and TRBJ2-7, is SQTIHQWPATLVQPVGSPLSLECTVEGTSNPNLYWYRQAAGRGLQLLFYSVGIGQISSEVPQNLSASRPQDRQFILSSKKLLLSDSGFYLCAWSVTGYEQYFGPGTRLTVT.

V is TRBV5-6 and J is TRBJ2-5, with D hard to call. With 4 bases removed from V and 6 bases from J, the gap between germline ends came to 13 bases. CDR3 size: 13 residues. Germline loops: CDR1 SGHDT, CDR2 YYEEEE. The CDR3 sequence: CASSIDTYKTQYF. In DNA, the CDR3 is TGTGCCAGCAGCATCGACACGTACAAGACCCAGTACTTC.

The chain combines TRBV1 with TRBJ1-1; the table's D call TRBD1 went unverified against the DNA. TRBV1 is an annotated pseudogene. The CDR3 covers 16 residues. CDR3 DNA: TGCACCAGCAGCCAAGAAGGGACAGGGGTCGGCACTGAAGCTTTCTTT. It specifies CTSSQEGTGVGTEAFF.

This sequence joins TRBV19 and TRBJ2-3, with 8 positions matching TRBD1. Germline V gives CDR1 LNHDA, CDR2 SQIVND (reference sequence). The CDR3 has 17 residues. Trimming at V came to 3 bases and at J to 0 bases, leaving 8 bases not matched to a gene. The CDR3, as DNA: TGTGCCAGTAGTATCTCCTGGACAGGGACTAGCACAGATACGCAGTATTTT. Residues: CASSISWTGTSTDTQYF.

The J gene is TRBJ2-3, the V gene TRBV6-6, with D possibly being TRBD1 (5 bases). Per the germline V gene, CDR1 is MNHNY and CDR2 is SVGAGI (reference sequence). V dropped 6 bases and J dropped 2 bases, with 18 bases sitting between them. CDR3 length equals 16 residues. DNA for the CDR3: TGTGCCAGCAGCCGCCTGTGGGGCGAAGACACAGATACGCAGTATTTT. Translation gives CASSRLWGEDTDTQYF.

The chain carries TRBV7-3 and TRBJ2-7; D might be TRBD1 (5 bases). This CDR3 contains 15 residues. The germline CDR1 and CDR2 sequences are SGHTA and FQGTGA. Trimming took off 4 bases at V and 6 bases at J, with 19 bases between the two ends. CDR3 nucleotides: TGTGCCAGCAGCTCAGAAGGGGTTACCAATGGCGAGCAGTACTTC. As protein: CASSSEGVTNGEQYF.

This chain joins TRBV6-5 and TRBJ1-1; the D gene is possibly TRBD1 (6 bases). Germline CDR1 MNHEY, CDR2 SVGAGI. The CDR3 is made up of 14 amino acids. Trimming removed 5 bases from V and 0 bases from J, with 10 bases in between. In nucleotides, the CDR3 is TGTGCCAGCAGTCCACAGGGAATGAACACTGAAGCTTTCTTT. It encodes CASSPQGMNTEAFF.

This chain links TRBV9 with TRBJ2-2; the match to TRBD1 covers 8 bases. The ends lost 7 bases at V and 4 bases at J; junction bases unmatched: 6. Germline V gene lookup returns CDR1 SGDLS and CDR2 YYNGEE. CDR3 size: 14 residues. In nucleotides, the CDR3 is TGTGCCAGCGCCTGGACAGGGACCACCGGGGAGCTGTTTTTT. It encodes CASAWTGTTGELFF. Full variable domain (missing parts from reference TRBV9 and TRBJ2-2): DSGVTQTPKHLITATGQRVTLRCSPRSGDLSVYWYQQSLDQGLQFLIQYYNGEERAKGNILERFSAQQFPDLHSELNLSSLELGDSALYFCASAWTGTTGELFFGEGSRLTVL.

The V call is TRBV30, the J call TRBJ1-2; a weak D match, TRBD1 (5 bases). V gave up 5 bases and J gave up 4 bases, with 14 bases separating them. The germline CDR1 and CDR2 sequences are GTSNPN and SVGIG (reference sequence). The CDR3 is made up of 13 amino acids. The CDR3 spells CAWLGQAGYGYTF. The CDR3 region has the DNA TGTGCCTGGCTGGGGCAGGCCGGCTATGGCTACACCTTC. Full variable domain (remainder filled in from reference TRBV30 and TRBJ1-2): SQTIHQWPATLVQPVGSPLSLECTVEGTSNPNLYWYRQAAGRGLQLLFYSVGIGQISSEVPQNLSASRPQDRQFILSSKKLLLSDSGFYLCAWLGQAGYGYTFGSGTRLTVV.

V and J are TRBV7-9 and TRBJ2-3; 8 positions agree with TRBD2. The CDR3 is 18 residues long. Unmatched junction bases numbered 13, after V lost 5 bases and J lost 0 bases. Germline V gene data show CDR1 as SEHNR and CDR2 as FQNEAQ (reference sequence). In DNA form, the CDR3 reads TGTGCCAGCAGCCCGGACGGCGGGGGGTCCTCTAGCACAGATACGCAGTATTTT. Protein: CASSPDGGGSSSTDTQYF.

The chain combines TRBV7-9 with TRBJ2-7; 9 bases are shared with TRBD2. The CDR3 runs to 18 residues. Germline lookup yields CDR1 SEHNR and CDR2 FQNEAQ (reference sequence). V shed 0 bases and J 0 bases; nucleotides not matched to a gene: 9. This chain's CDR3 is CASSLATASGEYSYEQYF. CDR3 DNA sequence: TGTGCCAGCAGCTTAGCGACGGCTAGCGGGGAATACTCCTACGAGCAGTACTTC.

The chain carries TRBV4-3 and TRBJ1-3; weak D call: TRBD1 (5 bases). The V end was cut by 6 bases, the J end by 0 bases, with 18 bases between. The germline gives CDR1 LGHNA, CDR2 YSLEER. The CDR3 contains 17 residues. The CDR3 sequence: CASRYAEGAFSGNTIYF. The CDR3 DNA reads TGCGCCAGCAGATACGCGGAAGGGGCATTCTCTGGAAACACCATATATTTT.

In this sample, this clone turned up a few times. The chain links TRBV13 to TRBJ2-7; a weak D match, TRBD2 (6 bases). This CDR3 contains 14 residues. V shed 5 bases and J shed 3 bases, with 14 bases lying between them. Germline values: CDR1 PRHDT, CDR2 FYEKMQ (reference sequence). CDR3 amino acids: CASSLRDLYYEQYF. In DNA, the CDR3 is TGTGCCAGCAGCCTGCGGGACTTGTACTACGAGCAGTACTTC.

The chain employs TRBV7-3 and TRBJ1-1, with D possibly being TRBD1 (6 bases). V gave up 5 bases and J gave up 0 bases, with 10 bases separating them. The germline V gene encodes CDR1 SGHTA and CDR2 FQGTGA. The CDR3 has 14 residues. For the CDR3, the DNA is TGTGCCAGCAGCCCCGCAGGGGTGAACACTGAAGCTTTCTTT. This gives the protein CASSPAGVNTEAFF.

The J gene is TRBJ2-1, the V gene TRBV4-2, with 14 bases matching TRBD2. This CDR3 region has 20 residues. Germline V gene sequence: CDR1 LGHNA, CDR2 YNFKEQ. Trimming took 1 base from V and 1 from J; bases not matched to a gene: 9. CDR3 region: CASSQGTSGRTFTSYNEQFF. The CDR3 bases are TGTGCCAGCAGCCAAGGGACTAGCGGGAGGACATTTACATCCTACAATGAGCAGTTCTTC.

The chain employs TRBV7-6 and TRBJ2-7, with a tentative D call TRBD1 (5 bases). The germline V and J ends were trimmed by 2 bases and 2 bases, with 13 bases remaining between them. Germline CDR1 reads SGHVS; CDR2 reads FNYEAQ. The CDR3 spans 15 residues. In DNA form, the CDR3 reads TGTGCCAGCAGCTTATGGCAGGGTGGTACCTACGAGCAGTACTTC. As protein: CASSLWQGGTYEQYF.

This chain joins TRBV28 and TRBJ2-2, with 8 positions matching TRBD1. Looked up from germline, CDR1 is MDHEN and CDR2 is SYDVKM. The V segment lost 6 bases and the J segment 4 bases; nucleotides outside the gene matches: 4. CDR3 size: 14 residues. This chain's CDR3 is CASRTGQGTGELFF. CDR3 in DNA: TGTGCCAGCAGAACCGGACAGGGCACCGGGGAGCTGTTTTTT.